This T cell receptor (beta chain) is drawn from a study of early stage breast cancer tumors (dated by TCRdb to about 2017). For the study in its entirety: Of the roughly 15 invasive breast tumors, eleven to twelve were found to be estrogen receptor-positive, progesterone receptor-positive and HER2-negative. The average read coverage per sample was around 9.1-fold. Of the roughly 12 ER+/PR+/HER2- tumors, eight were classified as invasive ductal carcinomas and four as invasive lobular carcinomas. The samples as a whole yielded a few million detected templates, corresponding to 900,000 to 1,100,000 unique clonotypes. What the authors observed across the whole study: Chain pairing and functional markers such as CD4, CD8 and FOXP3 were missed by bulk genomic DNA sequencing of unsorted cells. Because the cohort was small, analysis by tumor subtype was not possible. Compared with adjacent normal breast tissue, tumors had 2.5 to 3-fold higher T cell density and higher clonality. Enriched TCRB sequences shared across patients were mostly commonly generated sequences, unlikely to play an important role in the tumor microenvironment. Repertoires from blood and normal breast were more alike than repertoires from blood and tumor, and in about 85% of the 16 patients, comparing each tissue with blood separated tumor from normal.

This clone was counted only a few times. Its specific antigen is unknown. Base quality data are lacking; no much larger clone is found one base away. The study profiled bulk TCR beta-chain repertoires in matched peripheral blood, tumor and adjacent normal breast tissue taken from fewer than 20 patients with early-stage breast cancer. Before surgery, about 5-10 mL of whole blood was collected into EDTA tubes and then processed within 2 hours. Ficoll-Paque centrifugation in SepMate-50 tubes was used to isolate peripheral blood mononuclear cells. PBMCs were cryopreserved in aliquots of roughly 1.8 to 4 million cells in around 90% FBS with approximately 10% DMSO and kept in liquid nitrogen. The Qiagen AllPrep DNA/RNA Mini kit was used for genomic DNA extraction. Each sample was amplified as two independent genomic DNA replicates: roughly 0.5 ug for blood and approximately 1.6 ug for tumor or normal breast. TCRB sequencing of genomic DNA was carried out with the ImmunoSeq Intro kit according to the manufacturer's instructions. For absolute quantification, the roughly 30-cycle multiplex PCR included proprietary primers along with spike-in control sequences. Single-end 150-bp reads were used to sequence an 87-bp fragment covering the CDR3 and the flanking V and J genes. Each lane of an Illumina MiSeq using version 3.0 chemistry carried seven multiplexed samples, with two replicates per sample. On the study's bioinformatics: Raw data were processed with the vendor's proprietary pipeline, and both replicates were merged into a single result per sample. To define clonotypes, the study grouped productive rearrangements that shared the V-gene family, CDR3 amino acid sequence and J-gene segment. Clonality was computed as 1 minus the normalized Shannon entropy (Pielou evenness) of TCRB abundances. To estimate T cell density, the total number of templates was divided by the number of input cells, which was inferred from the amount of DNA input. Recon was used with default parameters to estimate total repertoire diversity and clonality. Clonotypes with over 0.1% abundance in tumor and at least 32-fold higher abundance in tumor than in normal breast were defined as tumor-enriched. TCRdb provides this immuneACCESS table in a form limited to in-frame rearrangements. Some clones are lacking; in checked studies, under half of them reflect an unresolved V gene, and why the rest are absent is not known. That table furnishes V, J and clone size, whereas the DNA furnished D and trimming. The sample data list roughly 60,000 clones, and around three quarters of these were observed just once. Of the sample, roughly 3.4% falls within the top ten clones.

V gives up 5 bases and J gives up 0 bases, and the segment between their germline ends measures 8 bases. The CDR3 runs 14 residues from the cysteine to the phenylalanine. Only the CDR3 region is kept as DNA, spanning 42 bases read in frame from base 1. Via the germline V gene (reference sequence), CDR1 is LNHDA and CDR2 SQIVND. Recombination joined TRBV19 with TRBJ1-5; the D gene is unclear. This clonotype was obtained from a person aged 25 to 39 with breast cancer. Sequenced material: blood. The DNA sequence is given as TGTGCCAGTAGTTTTCGGGTTAGCAATCAGCCCCAGCATTTT. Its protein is CASSFRVSNQPQHF.